The rows below give T cell receptor beta chains drawn from one sample of a study of cytomegalovirus exposure and HLA in healthy donors. Profiled with immunoSEQ multiplex PCR; TCRdb holds only in-frame clones, not every one. The repertoire has tens of thousands of clones, about 80% of them found once; the top ten carry over 3%. The sample consisted of PBMCs. These receptors were taken from a woman aged 40 to 49 in good health and CMV-seronegative. The CDR3 runs from the conserved cysteine through the conserved F or W. The order of the fields is V gene, clone size, D gene, J gene, CDR3 protein, CDR3 DNA. The D gene is left open where the match is weak. The listing skips clone size in some rows; elsewhere it reads once, few, many or a size class.

v_call: TRBV4-1; clone_size: .; d_call: .; j_call: TRBJ1-6; cdr3_aa: CASSQRSGDSPLHF; cdr3_nt: TGCGCCAGCAGCCAACGATCAGGGGACTCACCCCTCCACTTT
v_call: TRBV4-2; clone_size: .; d_call: .; j_call: TRBJ2-2; cdr3_aa: CASSQGLVRAGELFF; cdr3_nt: TGTGCCAGCAGCCAAGGACTAGTTCGAGCCGGGGAGCTGTTTTTT
v_call: TRBV10-3; clone_size: medium-sized; d_call: TRBD1; j_call: TRBJ2-7; cdr3_aa: CAISRPGTGRTPYEQYF; cdr3_nt: TGTGCCATCAGTCGCCCAGGGACAGGGAGGACACCCTACGAGCAGTACTTC
v_call: TRBV7-9; clone_size: few; d_call: .; j_call: TRBJ2-5; cdr3_aa: CASSSEVAQYF; cdr3_nt: TGTGCCAGCAGCTCGGAGGTGGCCCAGTACTTC
v_call: TRBV6-9; clone_size: few; d_call: TRBD1; j_call: TRBJ2-7; cdr3_aa: CASSYRTGTGDTYEQYF; cdr3_nt: TGTGCCAGCAGTTATCGTACCGGGACAGGGGATACTTACGAGCAGTACTTC
v_call: TRBV7-3; clone_size: .; d_call: .; j_call: TRBJ2-1; cdr3_aa: CASSLIGNGLEQFF; cdr3_nt: TGTGCCAGCAGCTTAATCGGGAATGGTCTTGAGCAGTTCTTC
v_call: TRBV28; clone_size: .; d_call: TRBD1; j_call: TRBJ2-1; cdr3_aa: CASRSHGTGSYNEQFF; cdr3_nt: TGTGCCAGCAGATCGCACGGGACAGGATCCTACAATGAGCAGTTCTTC
v_call: TRBV27; clone_size: .; d_call: .; j_call: TRBJ1-1; cdr3_aa: CASRGRGGTEAFF; cdr3_nt: TGTGCCAGCCGGGGAAGGGGGGGGACTGAAGCTTTCTTT
v_call: TRBV10-3; clone_size: .; d_call: .; j_call: TRBJ2-5; cdr3_aa: CAISESSGFWDF; cdr3_nt: TGTGCCATCAGTGAGTCCAGCGGGTTTTGGGACTTC
v_call: TRBV6-6; clone_size: .; d_call: .; j_call: TRBJ1-2; cdr3_aa: CASSPSGASGYTF; cdr3_nt: TGTGCCAGCAGTCCGTCCGGAGCGTCTGGCTACACCTTC